The present T cell receptor (beta chain) was sequenced within a study of blood T cell repertoires in COVID-19. For the study at large: Sites in the United States, Italy and Spain provided acute and convalescent COVID-19 samples. T cells, B-cell-depleted T cells, or PBMCs provided the cDNA or gDNA that served as material.

V gave up 4 bases and J gave up 0 bases; unmatched junction bases: 8. The CDR3 contains 16 residues. CDR1 is MGHRA, CDR2 YSYEKL, per germline. Only one count was recorded for this clone. In the authors' workflow: Researchers report that nucleated cell counts were estimated from reference gene primer amplification. This table comes from immunoSEQ multiplex PCR, and its TCRdb copy is limited to in-frame clones, with some not included. The V and J calls and clone size come from that table; D and trimming were worked out from the DNA. The sample records about 270,000 clones, around 81% being singletons. The chain couples TRBV4-1 to TRBJ1-1, with TRBD1 identical over 7 bases. Sequencing used peripheral blood. The TCR was taken from a woman aged 45-65 years with active or convalescent COVID-19. CDR3 DNA: TGCGCCAGCAGCCCAACGACAGGGATAATGAACACTGAAGCTTTCTTT. Its translation is CASSPTTGIMNTEAFF.